A single sample is the source of the 2 T cell receptor beta chains below, sequenced in a study of control samples from healthy donors and cancer patients. Method: immunoSEQ multiplex PCR; TCRdb's copy keeps in-frame clones and lacks some. This sample has approximately 170,000 clones, with about 90% found just once. Sequences were obtained from blood. The receptors were gathered from a woman aged 30 to 39 in good health.

The rearrangement links TRBV11-2 to TRBJ2-2; TRBD2 matches 7 bases. Looked up from germline, CDR1 is SGHAT and CDR2 is FQNNGV. After removal of 5 bases from V and 0 bases from J, the junction contained 3 bases not matched to a gene. This CDR3 region has 15 residues. CDR3 residues: CASSAGLSNTGELFF. In DNA form, the CDR3 reads TGTGCCAGCAGCGCGGGACTATCGAACACCGGGGAGCTGTTTTTT.

This clone was counted a single time. The gene calls are TRBV5-1 and TRBJ1-5; D call uncertain. The ends were cut back, 0 bases at V and 5 bases at J, with 6 bases in the middle. The CDR3 covers 13 residues. Germline values: CDR1 SGHRS, CDR2 YFSETQ. The CDR3 is CASSLGRDQPQHF. CDR3 nucleotides: TGCGCCAGCAGCTTGGGACGGGATCAGCCCCAGCATTTT.